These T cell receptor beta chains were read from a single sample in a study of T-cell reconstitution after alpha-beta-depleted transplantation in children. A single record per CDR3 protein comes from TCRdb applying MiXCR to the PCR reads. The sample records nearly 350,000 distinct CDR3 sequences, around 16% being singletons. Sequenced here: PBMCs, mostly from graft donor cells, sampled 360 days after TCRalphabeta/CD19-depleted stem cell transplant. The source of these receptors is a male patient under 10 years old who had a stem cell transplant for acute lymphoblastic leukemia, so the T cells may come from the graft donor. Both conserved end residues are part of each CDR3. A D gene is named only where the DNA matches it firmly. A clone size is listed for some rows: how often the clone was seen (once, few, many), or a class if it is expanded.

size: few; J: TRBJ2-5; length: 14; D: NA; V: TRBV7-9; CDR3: CASSFISGQETQYF; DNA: TGTGCCAGCAGCTTTATTAGCGGCCAAGAGACCCAGTACTTC
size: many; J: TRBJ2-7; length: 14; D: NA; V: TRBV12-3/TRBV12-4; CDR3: CASSTGTGSYEQYF; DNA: TGTGCCAGCAGCACCGGGACGGGCTCCTACGAGCAGTACTTC
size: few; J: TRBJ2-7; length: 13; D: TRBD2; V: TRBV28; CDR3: CASSRDYMYEQYF; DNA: TGTGCCAGCAGTAGGGACTACATGTACGAGCAGTACTTC
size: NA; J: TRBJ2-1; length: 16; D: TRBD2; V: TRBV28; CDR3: CASLGRLAGGYNEQFF; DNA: TGTGCCAGCTTGGGGCGACTAGCGGGAGGATACAATGAGCAGTTCTTC
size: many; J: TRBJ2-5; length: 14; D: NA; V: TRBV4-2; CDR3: CASSQETAGETQYF; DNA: TGTGCCAGCAGCCAAGAAACTGCGGGAGAGACCCAGTACTTC
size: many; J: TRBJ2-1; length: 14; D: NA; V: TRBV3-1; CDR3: CASSQARPDLKQFF; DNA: TGTGCCAGCAGCCAAGCGCGGCCGGACTTAAAGCAGTTCTTC
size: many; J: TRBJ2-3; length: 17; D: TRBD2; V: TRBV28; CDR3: CASSLLASGRVTDTQYF; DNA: TGTGCCAGCAGTTTATTAGCTAGCGGGAGGGTAACAGATACGCAGTATTTT
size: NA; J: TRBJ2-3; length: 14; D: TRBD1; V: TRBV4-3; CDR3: CASSLPGGLNTQYF; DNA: TGCGCCAGCAGCCTGCCAGGGGGCCTCAACACGCAGTATTTT
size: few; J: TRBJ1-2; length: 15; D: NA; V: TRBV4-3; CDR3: CASSQGRNPSYGYTF; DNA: TGCGCCAGCAGCCAAGGGCGGAACCCCTCCTATGGCTACACCTTC
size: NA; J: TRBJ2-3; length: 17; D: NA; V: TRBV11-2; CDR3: CASSLGWEAASTDTQYF; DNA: TGTGCCAGCAGCTTGGGGTGGGAAGCGGCTAGCACAGATACGCAGTATTTT
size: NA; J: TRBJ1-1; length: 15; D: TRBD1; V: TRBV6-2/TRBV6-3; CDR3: CASSYSAGGRTEAFF; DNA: TGTGCCAGCAGTTACTCTGCAGGGGGGAGGACTGAAGCTTTCTTT
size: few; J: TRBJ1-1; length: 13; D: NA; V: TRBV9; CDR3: CASSQSGDTEAFF; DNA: TGTGCCAGCAGCCAATCGGGGGACACTGAAGCTTTCTTT
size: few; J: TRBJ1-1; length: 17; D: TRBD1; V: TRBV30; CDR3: CAWRPAPPGGRYTEAFF; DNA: TGTGCCTGGAGGCCCGCCCCCCCAGGGGGAAGGTACACTGAAGCTTTCTTT
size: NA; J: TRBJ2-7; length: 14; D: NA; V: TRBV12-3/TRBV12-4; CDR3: CASRPTRSSYEQYF; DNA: TGTGCCAGCAGGCCGACTAGGAGCTCCTACGAGCAGTACTTC
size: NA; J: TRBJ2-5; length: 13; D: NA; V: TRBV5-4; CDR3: CASSLRMGETQYF; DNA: TGTGCCAGCAGCCTAAGAATGGGTGAGACCCAGTACTTC
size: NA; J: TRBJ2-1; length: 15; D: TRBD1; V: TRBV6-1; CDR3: CASSTQGSPYNEQFF; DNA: TGTGCCAGCAGTACACAGGGGTCCCCGTACAATGAGCAGTTCTTC
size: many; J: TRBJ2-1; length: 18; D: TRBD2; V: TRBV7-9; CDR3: CASSLGTIRKRDYNEQFF; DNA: TGTGCCAGCAGCTTAGGAACGATCCGGAAGCGGGACTACAATGAGCAGTTCTTC
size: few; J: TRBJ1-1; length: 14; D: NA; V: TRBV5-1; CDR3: CASSLLGGASEAFF; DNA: TGCGCCAGCAGCTTATTGGGGGGCGCGAGTGAAGCTTTCTTT